The 29 T cell receptor beta chains in this list originate from one sample, sequenced in a study of T cell responses to AZD1222 COVID-19 vaccine (dated by TCRdb to the early 2020s). Library preparation employed the immunoSEQ multiplex PCR assay. The table was pulled from immuneACCESS by TCRdb, which kept in-frame rearrangements only. Such tables lose some clones; where checked, under half of the loss comes from unresolved V genes, and the rest has no known cause. The sample has approximately 160,000 clones on record, about 90% of them singletons. The ten largest clones add up to less than 1.3% of the sample. Sample time point, as interpreted from the label and publication: about 28 days (+/-7) after the second vaccine dose. This sample comprised peripheral blood, obtained 28 days after the second AZD1222 dose. Receptors originate from an adult who received the AZD1222 COVID-19 vaccine.

The chain couples TRBV6-1 to TRBJ1-2; TRBD1 agrees at 9 bases. V lost 2 bases and J lost 6; bases outside the gene matches: 4. The CDR3 extends over 14 amino acids. Germline-derived CDR1 and CDR2 are MNHNS and SASEGT. CDR3 in DNA: TGTGCCAGCAGTGAATGGGGACAGGGTGATGGCTACACCTTC. Protein product: CASSEWGQGDGYTF.

This chain joins TRBV19 and TRBJ1-1; no reliable D call. CDR1 and CDR2 from the germline V gene are LNHDA and SQIVND (reference sequence). The CDR3 has 15 amino acids. Trimming left V 4 bases short and J 5 bases short, with 17 bases between. This CDR3 is CASSTPTREWTEAFF. DNA for the CDR3: TGTGCCAGTAGTACCCCTACAAGGGAGTGGACTGAAGCTTTCTTT.

This chain connects TRBV13 to TRBJ1-2; 8 positions agree with TRBD1. This CDR3 region has 13 residues. Germline assignment: CDR1 PRHDT and CDR2 FYEKMQ (reference sequence). V trimming: 5 bases; J trimming: 8 bases; junction bases outside the gene matches: 7. CDR3: CASSADRAEGYTF. The CDR3 DNA follows: TGTGCCAGCAGCGCGGACAGGGCTGAAGGCTACACCTTC.

V is TRBV20-1 and J is TRBJ2-3; tentatively, D is TRBD2 (5 bases). This CDR3 spans 14 amino acids. In germline, CDR1 is DFQATT, CDR2 SNEGSKA (reference sequence). V gave up 3 bases and J gave up 1 base, with 11 bases separating them. The CDR3 loop is CSASLRGGTDTQYF. CDR3 nucleotide sequence: TGCAGTGCTAGTCTTCGGGGAGGCACAGATACGCAGTATTTT.

The J gene is TRBJ2-3, the V gene TRBV5-1, with D unresolved. Trimming took 1 base from V and 1 from J, leaving 7 bases between them. The germline V gene encodes CDR1 SGHRS and CDR2 YFSETQ. CDR3 size: 14 residues. The CDR3 region is CASSLSQGTDTQYF. CDR3 bases: TGCGCCAGCAGCTTGTCGCAGGGCACAGATACGCAGTATTTT. Based on the CDR3 plus reference TRBV5-1 and TRBJ2-3, the full variable domain is KAGVTQTPRYLIKTRGQQVTLSCSPISGHRSVSWYQQTPGQGLQFLFEYFSETQRNKGNFPGRFSGRQFSNSRSEMNVSTLELGDSALYLCASSLSQGTDTQYFGPGTRLTVL.

This sequence joins TRBV21-1 and TRBJ2-3; the table's D call, TRBD2, was not checked against the DNA. TRBV21-1 is a known pseudogene. The CDR3 length is 15 residues. The CDR3 sequence: CASSGRGVGTDTQYF. CDR3 DNA: TGTGCCAGCTCAGGTCGGGGAGTCGGCACAGATACGCAGTATTTT.

The chain has TRBV19 and TRBJ2-1; 9 positions agree with TRBD2. V lost 3 bases to trimming and J lost 9 bases; unmatched junction nucleotides: 9. Germline CDR1 and CDR2: LNHDA and SQIVND (reference sequence). The CDR3 totals 15 residues. CDR3 sequence reads: CASSIRRGGRGEQFF. CDR3 nucleotide sequence: TGTGCCAGTAGTATTAGGCGGGGGGGCCGGGGTGAGCAGTTCTTC.

This sequence joins TRBV9 and TRBJ2-1, with a tentative D call TRBD1 (5 bases). Germline CDR1 reads SGDLS; CDR2 reads YYNGEE. V was clipped by 0 bases and J by 1 base, with 8 bases between them. The CDR3 runs to 15 residues. Here the CDR3 reads CASSVAGMSYNEQFF. As DNA, the CDR3 is TGTGCCAGCAGCGTAGCAGGGATGTCCTACAATGAGCAGTTCTTC.

The V and J genes are TRBV12-3 or TRBV12-4 and TRBJ2-7; D remains ambiguous. The CDR3 sequence is 13 residues long. Trimming took off 1 base at V and 3 bases at J, with 7 bases between the two ends. For the CDR3, the DNA is TGTGCCAGCAGTTTAGGGGATGGCTACGAGCAGTACTTC. This translates into CASSLGDGYEQYF.

The gene calls are TRBV3-1 (or the pseudogene TRBV3-2) and TRBJ1-5, with D unresolved. V lost 1 base to trimming and J lost 9 bases, with 19 bases between them. Germline assignment: CDR1 LGHDT and CDR2 YNNKEL (reference sequence). This CDR3 spans 16 amino acids. CDR3 coding DNA: TGTGCCAGCAGCCAAGGGCGGGCCGCCGCCCGAGGGCCCCAGCATTTT. Amino acids: CASSQGRAAARGPQHF.

The CDR3 loop is CASSPGVPDTQYF. CDR3 DNA sequence: TGTGCCAGCAGTCCAGGGGTTCCAGATACGCAGTATTTT. V usage is TRBV12-3 or TRBV12-4 and J usage is TRBJ2-3, with D maybe TRBD1 (6 bases). CDR3 length equals 13 residues. V was pared by 5 bases and J by 4 bases, with 10 bases between.

The chain uses TRBV5-6 and TRBJ1-1; 7 nucleotides agree with TRBD1. The ends lost 3 bases at V and 0 bases at J; junction bases unmatched: 5. There are 15 residues in the CDR3. Looked up from germline, CDR1 is SGHDT and CDR2 is YYEEEE. This CDR3 reads CASSYWDSMNTEAFF. Here the CDR3 DNA reads TGTGCCAGCAGCTATTGGGACAGCATGAACACTGAAGCTTTCTTT.

The chain carries TRBV9 and TRBJ2-5, with TRBD2 matching 13 bases. Germline lookup yields CDR1 SGDLS and CDR2 YYNGEE. V dropped 4 bases and J dropped 5; count of bases not matched to a gene: 14. The CDR3 spans 18 residues. The CDR3 sequence is CASSSHRTSGGLWETQYF. The CDR3 nucleotides read TGTGCCAGCAGCTCCCACCGGACTAGCGGGGGCCTCTGGGAGACCCAGTACTTC.

This clone was seen only a few times. V gene TRBV6-6 combines with J gene TRBJ1-5, with 11 bases lining up with TRBD1. The V segment lost 6 bases and the J segment 5 bases; nucleotides outside the gene matches: 3. The germline gives CDR1 MNHNY, CDR2 SVGAGI (reference sequence). CDR3 length: 14 amino acids. The CDR3 sequence: CASSQDRGHQPQHF. CDR3 in DNA: TGTGCCAGCAGCCAGGACAGGGGGCATCAGCCCCAGCATTTT.

This sequence joins TRBV6-5 and TRBJ2-2, with a weak D call TRBD2 (6 bases). Germline V lookup: CDR1 MNHEY, CDR2 SVGAGI. Trimming cost V 6 bases and J 8 bases, with 13 bases left between them. The CDR3 extends over 13 amino acids. The CDR3: CASSPFGGGELFF. The CDR3 DNA reads as TGTGCCAGCAGCCCCTTTGGAGGGGGGGAGCTGTTTTTT.

The chain recombines TRBV5-1 with TRBJ2-2, with D possibly TRBD1 on 5 matching bases. Germline V gene sequence: CDR1 SGHRS, CDR2 YFSETQ. CDR3 size: 12 residues. CDR3 in amino acids: CVSGKGTGELFF. The CDR3 nucleotides read TGCGTGTCAGGGAAAGGAACCGGGGAGCTGTTTTTT.

The genes are TRBV6-5 and TRBJ2-1; D tentatively fits TRBD1 or TRBD2 (6 bases each). Trimming stripped 6 bases from V and 2 bases from J, with 14 bases between. The length of the CDR3 is 15 residues. Germline V lookup: CDR1 MNHEY, CDR2 SVGAGI. CDR3 DNA: TGTGCCAGCAGCCGCTGGAGGGGGACCTACAATGAGCAGTTCTTC. Amino acid sequence: CASSRWRGTYNEQFF.

This rearrangement joins TRBV2 to TRBJ2-5; no definite D call. The CDR3 loop spans 11 amino acids. Deletions cut 3 bases from V and 3 bases from J, with 2 bases between. Germline lookup yields CDR1 SNHLY and CDR2 FYNNEI. The DNA for the CDR3 is TGTGCCAGCAGTGAGGAAGAGACCCAGTACTTC. Its protein is CASSEEETQYF.

V is TRBV5-6 and J is TRBJ1-2; 9 bases line up with TRBD1. Germline assignment: CDR1 SGHDT and CDR2 YYEEEE. This CDR3 contains 16 residues. J lost 1 base, V lost 0 bases, and 4 bases had no gene match. CDR3 amino acids: CASSLDGDRVNYGYTF. CDR3 coding DNA: TGTGCCAGCAGCTTGGACGGGGACAGGGTTAACTATGGCTACACCTTC.

This rearrangement joins TRBV5-1 to TRBJ1-4, with D tentatively TRBD1 (5 bases). Trimming stripped 5 bases from V and 8 bases from J, with 10 bases between. CDR3 length equals 12 residues. Looked up from germline, CDR1 is SGHRS and CDR2 is YFSETQ. Written as DNA, the CDR3 is TGCGCCAGCAGGGTAGGGGAAGAAAAACTGTTTTTT. Translation gives CASRVGEEKLFF.

The rearrangement uses TRBV25-1 and TRBJ1-4; D is unresolved. Between the trimmed V and J ends, which lost 5 bases and 3 bases, there was a span of 7 bases. The CDR3 consists of 13 residues. Germline V lookup: CDR1 MGHDK, CDR2 SYGVNS. CDR3 sequence (DNA): TGTGCCAGCAGTTACAGTGCTAATGAAAAACTGTTTTTT. Its translation is CASSYSANEKLFF.

The chain uses TRBV3-1 (or the pseudogene TRBV3-2) and TRBJ1-3; D uncertain. The CDR3 contains 16 residues. V lost 1 base to trimming and J lost 1 base, with 11 bases between them. Germline CDR1 LGHDT, CDR2 YNNKEL (reference sequence). The CDR3 bases are TGTGCCAGCAGCCAAGGGGCAATGATGTCTGGAAACACCATATATTTT. Amino acids: CASSQGAMMSGNTIYF.

The chain recombines TRBV7-8 with TRBJ1-2; D might be TRBD1 (5 bases). The CDR3 length is 15 residues. Germline V lookup: CDR1 SGHVS, CDR2 FQNEAQ. V gave up 5 bases and J gave up 4 bases, with 17 bases separating them. The chain's CDR3 is CASSPLRDGSYGYTF. The CDR3 bases are TGTGCCAGCAGCCCTCTCCGGGACGGAAGCTATGGCTACACCTTC.

About this clone itself: The sample contains more than one DNA sequence encoding this CDR3. This chain links TRBV11-2 with TRBJ1-5; possibly TRBD1 for D (5 bases). Germline V lookup: CDR1 SGHAT, CDR2 FQNNGV. Trimming removed 3 bases from V and 1 base from J, with 10 bases in between. The CDR3 is 15 amino acids. In DNA form, the CDR3 reads TGTGCCAGCAGCTTGGGGGGTGGAAGCAATCAGCCCCAGCATTTT. It yields the protein CASSLGGGSNQPQHF.

The chain is built from TRBV9 and TRBJ2-1; TRBD2 matches at 14 bases. Germline values: CDR1 SGDLS, CDR2 YYNGEE. CDR3 length: 16 amino acids. After removal of 4 bases from V and 5 bases from J, the junction contained 5 bases not matched to a gene. The CDR3 bases are TGTGCCAGCAGCCCCCGACTAGCGGGGGGGGACAATGAGCAGTTCTTC. Its translation is CASSPRLAGGDNEQFF.

The J gene is TRBJ2-1, the V gene TRBV7-9, with D perhaps TRBD1 (6 bases). The germline gives CDR1 SEHNR, CDR2 FQNEAQ (reference sequence). The CDR3 runs to 17 residues. V was pared by 5 bases and J by 0 bases, with 17 bases between. The CDR3 reads CASSARVDSPSYNEQFF. In nucleotides, the CDR3 is TGTGCCAGCAGCGCGCGCGTGGACAGCCCCTCCTACAATGAGCAGTTCTTC. Together with reference TRBV7-9 and TRBJ2-1, the CDR3 gives the full variable domain: DTGVSQNPRHKITKRGQNVTFRCDPISEHNRLYWYRQTLGQGPEFLTYFQNEAQLEKSRLLSDRFSAERPKGSFSTLEIQRTEQGDSAMYLCASSARVDSPSYNEQFFGPGTRLTVL.

The chain joins TRBV11-2 to TRBJ1-5; D might be TRBD1 (6 bases). This CDR3 is 17 amino acids long. The germline V gene encodes CDR1 SGHAT and CDR2 FQNNGV. V lost 2 bases and J lost 5, with 19 bases in between. CDR3 DNA sequence: TGTGCCAGCAGCTTATCGGGTTTTAGGGGGTTCTATCAGCCCCAGCATTTT. Translating it yields CASSLSGFRGFYQPQHF.

The gene calls are TRBV6-5 and TRBJ2-5, with D perhaps TRBD1 (6 bases). CDR3 length: 13 residues. Between the trimmed V and J ends, which lost 10 bases and 4 bases, there was a span of 16 bases. Germline V gives CDR1 MNHEY, CDR2 SVGAGI. The CDR3 protein is CATKRGSGETQYF. The CDR3 DNA reads TGTGCCACCAAGAGGGGGTCAGGAGAGACCCAGTACTTC.

V is TRBV15 and J is TRBJ1-2; D not resolved. Germline-derived CDR1 and CDR2 are LNHNV and YYDKDF (reference sequence). Between the trimmed V and J ends, which lost 0 bases and 3 bases, there was a span of 8 bases. This CDR3 contains 14 residues. The CDR3 region is CATSRDPRDYGYTF. The CDR3 DNA follows: TGTGCCACCAGCAGAGATCCGAGGGACTATGGCTACACCTTC.